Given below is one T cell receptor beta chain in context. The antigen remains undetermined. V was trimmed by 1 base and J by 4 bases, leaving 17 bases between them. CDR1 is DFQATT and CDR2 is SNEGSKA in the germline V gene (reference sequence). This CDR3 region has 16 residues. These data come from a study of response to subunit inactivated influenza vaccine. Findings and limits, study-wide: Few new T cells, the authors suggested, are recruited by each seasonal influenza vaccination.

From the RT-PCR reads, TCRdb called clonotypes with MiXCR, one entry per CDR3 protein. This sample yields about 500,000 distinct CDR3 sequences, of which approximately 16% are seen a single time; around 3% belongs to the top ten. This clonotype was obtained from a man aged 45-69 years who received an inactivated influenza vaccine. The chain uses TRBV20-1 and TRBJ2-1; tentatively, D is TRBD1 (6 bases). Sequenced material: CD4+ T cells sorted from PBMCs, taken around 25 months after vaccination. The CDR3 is CSARARGQVIYNEQFF. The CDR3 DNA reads TGCAGTGCTAGAGCGAGGGGACAAGTTATTTACAATGAGCAGTTCTTC.